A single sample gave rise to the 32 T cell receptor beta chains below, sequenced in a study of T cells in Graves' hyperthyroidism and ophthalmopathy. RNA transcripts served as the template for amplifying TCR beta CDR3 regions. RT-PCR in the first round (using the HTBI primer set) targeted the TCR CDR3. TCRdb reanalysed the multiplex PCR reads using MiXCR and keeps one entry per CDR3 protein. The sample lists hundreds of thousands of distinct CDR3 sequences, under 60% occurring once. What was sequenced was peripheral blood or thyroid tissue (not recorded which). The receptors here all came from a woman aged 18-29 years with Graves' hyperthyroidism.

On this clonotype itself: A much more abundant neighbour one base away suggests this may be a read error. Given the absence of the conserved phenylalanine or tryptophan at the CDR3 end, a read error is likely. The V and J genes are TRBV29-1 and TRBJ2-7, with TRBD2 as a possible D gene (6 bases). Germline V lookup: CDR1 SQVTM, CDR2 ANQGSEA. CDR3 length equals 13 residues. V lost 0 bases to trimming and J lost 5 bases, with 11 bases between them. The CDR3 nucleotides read TGCAGCGTTGAAGAGGGAGGCACCCACGAGCAGTACCTC. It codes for CSVEEGGTHEQYL.

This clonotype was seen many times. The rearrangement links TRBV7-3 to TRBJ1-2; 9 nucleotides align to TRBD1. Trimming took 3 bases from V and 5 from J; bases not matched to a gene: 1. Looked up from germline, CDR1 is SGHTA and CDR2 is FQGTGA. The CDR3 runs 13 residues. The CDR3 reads CASSFGTGYGYTF. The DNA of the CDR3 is TGTGCCAGCAGCTTCGGGACAGGGTATGGCTACACCTTC.

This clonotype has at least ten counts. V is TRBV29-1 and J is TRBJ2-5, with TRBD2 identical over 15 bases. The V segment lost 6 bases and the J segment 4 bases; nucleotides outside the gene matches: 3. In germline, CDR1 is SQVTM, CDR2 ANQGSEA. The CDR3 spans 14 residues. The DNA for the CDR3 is TGCAGCGTGGGACTAGCGGGAGGTTTAGAGACCCAGTACTTC. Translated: CSVGLAGGLETQYF.

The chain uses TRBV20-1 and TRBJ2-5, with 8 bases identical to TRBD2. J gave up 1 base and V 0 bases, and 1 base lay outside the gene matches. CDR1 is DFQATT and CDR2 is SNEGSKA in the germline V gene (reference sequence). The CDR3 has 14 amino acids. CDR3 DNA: TGCAGTGCTAGAGACGGGACTAGCCAAGAGACCCAGTACTTC. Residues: CSARDGTSQETQYF.

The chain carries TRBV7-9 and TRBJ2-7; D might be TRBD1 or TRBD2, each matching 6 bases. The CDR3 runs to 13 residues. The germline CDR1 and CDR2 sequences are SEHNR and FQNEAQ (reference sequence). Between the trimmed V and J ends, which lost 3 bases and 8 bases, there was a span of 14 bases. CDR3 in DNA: TGTGCCAGCAGCTTCGAGGGGGGCAGACAGCAGTACTTC. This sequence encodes CASSFEGGRQQYF.

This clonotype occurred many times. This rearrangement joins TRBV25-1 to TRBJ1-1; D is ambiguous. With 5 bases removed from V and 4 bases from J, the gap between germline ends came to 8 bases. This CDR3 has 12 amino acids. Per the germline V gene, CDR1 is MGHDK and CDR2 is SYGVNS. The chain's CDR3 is CASSSWGTEAFF. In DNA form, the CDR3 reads TGTGCCAGCAGTTCGTGGGGCACTGAAGCTTTCTTT.

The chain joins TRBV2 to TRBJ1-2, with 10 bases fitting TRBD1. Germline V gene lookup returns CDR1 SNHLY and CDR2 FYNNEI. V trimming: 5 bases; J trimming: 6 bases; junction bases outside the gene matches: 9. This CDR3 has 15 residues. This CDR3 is CASSSDRGRIDGYTF. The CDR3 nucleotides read TGTGCCAGCAGTTCGGACAGGGGGAGGATCGATGGCTACACCTTC.

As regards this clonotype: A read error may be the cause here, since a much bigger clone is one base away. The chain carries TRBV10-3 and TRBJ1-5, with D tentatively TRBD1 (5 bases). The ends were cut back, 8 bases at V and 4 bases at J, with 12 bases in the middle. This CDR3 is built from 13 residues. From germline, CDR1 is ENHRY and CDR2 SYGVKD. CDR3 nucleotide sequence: TGTGCCATCGCCTTTTGGGGGAATCAGCCCCAGCATTTT. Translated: CAIAFWGNQPQHF.

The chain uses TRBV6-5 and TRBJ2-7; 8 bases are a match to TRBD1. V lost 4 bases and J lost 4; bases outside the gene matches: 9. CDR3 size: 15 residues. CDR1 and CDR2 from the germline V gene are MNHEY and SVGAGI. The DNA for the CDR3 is TGTGCCAGCAGTTCACTGAGGGGACAGGTTTACGAGCAGTACTTC. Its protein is CASSSLRGQVYEQYF.

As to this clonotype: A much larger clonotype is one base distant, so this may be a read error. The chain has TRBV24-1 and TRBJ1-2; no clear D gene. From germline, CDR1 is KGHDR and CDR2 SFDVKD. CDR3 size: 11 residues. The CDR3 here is CATGDLFGYTF. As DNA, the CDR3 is TGTGCCACCGGTGATTTGTTTGGCTACACCTTC.

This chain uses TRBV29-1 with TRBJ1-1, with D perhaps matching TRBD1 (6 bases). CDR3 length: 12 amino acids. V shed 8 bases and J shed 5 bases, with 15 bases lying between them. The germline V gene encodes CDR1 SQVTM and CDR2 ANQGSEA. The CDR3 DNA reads TGCAGCCTCCACAGGGAGAAGACTGAAGCTTTCTTT. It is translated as CSLHREKTEAFF.

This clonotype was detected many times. CDR3 coding DNA: TGTGCCAGCAGCTTCCTCGGGTCACGCGCTATATACTTC. Translating gives CASSFLGSRAIYF. The rearrangement uses TRBV6-6 and TRBJ2-5; no reliable D call. V lost 6 bases to trimming and J lost 14 bases, with 22 bases between them. Germline V gene data show CDR1 as MNHNY and CDR2 as SVGAGI (reference sequence). CDR3 length: 13 residues.

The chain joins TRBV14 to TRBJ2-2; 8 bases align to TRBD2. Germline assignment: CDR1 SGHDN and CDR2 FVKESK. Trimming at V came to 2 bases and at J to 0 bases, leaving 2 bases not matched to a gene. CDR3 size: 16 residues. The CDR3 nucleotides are TGTGCCAGCAGCCAACGGGGACTAGCGAACACCGGGGAGCTGTTTTTT. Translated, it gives CASSQRGLANTGELFF.

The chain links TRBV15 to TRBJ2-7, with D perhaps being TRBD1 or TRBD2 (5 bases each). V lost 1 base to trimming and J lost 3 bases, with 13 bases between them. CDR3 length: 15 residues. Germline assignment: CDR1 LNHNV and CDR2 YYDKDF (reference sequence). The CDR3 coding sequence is TGTGCCACCAGCAGAGGGGACGGTCCGCGCTACGAGCAGTACTTC. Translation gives CATSRGDGPRYEQYF.

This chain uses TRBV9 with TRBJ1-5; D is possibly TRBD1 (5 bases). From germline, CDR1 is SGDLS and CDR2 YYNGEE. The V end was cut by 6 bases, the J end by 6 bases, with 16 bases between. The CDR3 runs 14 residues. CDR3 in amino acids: CASNPTWGGQPQHF. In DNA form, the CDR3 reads TGTGCCAGCAACCCCACCTGGGGCGGTCAGCCCCAGCATTTT.

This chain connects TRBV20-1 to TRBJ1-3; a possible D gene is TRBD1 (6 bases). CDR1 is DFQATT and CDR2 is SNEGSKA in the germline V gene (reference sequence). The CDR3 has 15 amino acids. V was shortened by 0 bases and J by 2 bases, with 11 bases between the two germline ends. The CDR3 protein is CSARDPGDAGNTIYF. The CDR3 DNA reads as TGCAGTGCTAGAGATCCAGGGGACGCTGGAAACACCATATATTTT.

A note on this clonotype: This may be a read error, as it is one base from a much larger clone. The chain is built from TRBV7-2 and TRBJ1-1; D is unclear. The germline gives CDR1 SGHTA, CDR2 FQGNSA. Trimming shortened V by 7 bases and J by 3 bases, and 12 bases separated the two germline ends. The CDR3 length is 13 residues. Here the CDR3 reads CASKSPTDTEAFF. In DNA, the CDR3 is TGTGCCAGCAAGAGCCCCACGGACACTGAAGCTTTCTTT.

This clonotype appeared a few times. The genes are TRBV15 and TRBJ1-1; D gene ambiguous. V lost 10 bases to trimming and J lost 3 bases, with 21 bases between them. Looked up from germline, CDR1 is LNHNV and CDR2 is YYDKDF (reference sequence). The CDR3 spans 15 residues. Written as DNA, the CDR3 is TGTGCCAGTAGTGCCCTGGGTAAATGGGACACTGAAGCTTTCTTT. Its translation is CASSALGKWDTEAFF.

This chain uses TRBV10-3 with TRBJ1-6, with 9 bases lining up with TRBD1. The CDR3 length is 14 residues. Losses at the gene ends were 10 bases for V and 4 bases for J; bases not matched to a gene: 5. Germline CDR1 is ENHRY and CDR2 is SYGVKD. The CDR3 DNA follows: TGTGCCACCTTGGGACAGGGATATAATTCACCCCTCCACTTT. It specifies CATLGQGYNSPLHF.

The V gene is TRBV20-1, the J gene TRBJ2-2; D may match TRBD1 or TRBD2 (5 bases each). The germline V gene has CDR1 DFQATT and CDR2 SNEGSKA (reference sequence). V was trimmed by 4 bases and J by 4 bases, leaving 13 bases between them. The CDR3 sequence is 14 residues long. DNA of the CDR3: TGCAGTGCTACTACGGGACGGCTCACCGGGGAGCTGTTTTTT. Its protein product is CSATTGRLTGELFF.

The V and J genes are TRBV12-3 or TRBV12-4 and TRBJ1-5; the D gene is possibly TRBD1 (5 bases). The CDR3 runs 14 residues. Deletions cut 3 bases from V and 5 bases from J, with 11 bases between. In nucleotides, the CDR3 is TGTGCCAGCAGTTTGCTAAAGGGGCATCAGCCCCAGCATTTT. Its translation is CASSLLKGHQPQHF.

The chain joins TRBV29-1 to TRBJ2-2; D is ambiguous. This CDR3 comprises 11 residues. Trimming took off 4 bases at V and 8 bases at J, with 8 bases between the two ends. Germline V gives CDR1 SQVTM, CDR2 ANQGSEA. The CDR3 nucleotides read TGCAGCGTTGGCCTCCCAGGGGAGCTGTTTTTT. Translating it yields CSVGLPGELFF.

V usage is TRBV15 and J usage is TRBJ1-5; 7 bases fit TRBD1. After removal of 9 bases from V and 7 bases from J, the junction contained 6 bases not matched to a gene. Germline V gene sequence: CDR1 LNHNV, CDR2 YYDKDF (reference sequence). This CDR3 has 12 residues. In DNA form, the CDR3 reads TGTGCCACTTCAACAGGGGTCCAGCCCCAGCATTTT. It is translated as CATSTGVQPQHF.

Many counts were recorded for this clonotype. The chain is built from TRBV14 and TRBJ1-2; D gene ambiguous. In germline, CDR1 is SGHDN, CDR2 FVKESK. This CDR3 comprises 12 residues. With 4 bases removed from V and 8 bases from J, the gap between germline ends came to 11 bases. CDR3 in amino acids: CASSLLEGGYTF. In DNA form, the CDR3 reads TGTGCCAGCAGCCTTCTTGAAGGCGGCTACACCTTC.

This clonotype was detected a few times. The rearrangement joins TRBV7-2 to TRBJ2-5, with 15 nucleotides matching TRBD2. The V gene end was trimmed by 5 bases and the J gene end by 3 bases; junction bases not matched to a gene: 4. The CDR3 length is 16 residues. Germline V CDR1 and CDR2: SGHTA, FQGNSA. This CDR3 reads CASSLGLAGGEETQYF. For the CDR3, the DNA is TGTGCCAGCAGCCTGGGACTAGCGGGAGGCGAAGAGACCCAGTACTTC.

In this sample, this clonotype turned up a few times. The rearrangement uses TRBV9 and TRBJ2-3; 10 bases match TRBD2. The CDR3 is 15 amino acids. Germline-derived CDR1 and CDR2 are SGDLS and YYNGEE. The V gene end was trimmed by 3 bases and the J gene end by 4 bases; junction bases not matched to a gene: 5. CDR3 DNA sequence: TGTGCCAGCAGCGCCCTAGCGGGAGTTGCAGATACGCAGTATTTT. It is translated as CASSALAGVADTQYF. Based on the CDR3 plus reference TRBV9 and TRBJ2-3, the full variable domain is DSGVTQTPKHLITATGQRVTLRCSPRSGDLSVYWYQQSLDQGLQFLIQYYNGEERAKGNILERFSAQQFPDLHSELNLSSLELGDSALYFCASSALAGVADTQYFGPGTRLTVL.

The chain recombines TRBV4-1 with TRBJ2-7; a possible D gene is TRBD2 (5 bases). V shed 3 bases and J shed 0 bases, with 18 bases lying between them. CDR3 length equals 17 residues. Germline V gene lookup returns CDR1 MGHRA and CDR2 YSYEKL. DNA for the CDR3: TGCGCCAGCAGCCAGGGGAGTCCAGTGGGGAGCTCCTACGAGCAGTACTTC. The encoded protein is CASSQGSPVGSSYEQYF.

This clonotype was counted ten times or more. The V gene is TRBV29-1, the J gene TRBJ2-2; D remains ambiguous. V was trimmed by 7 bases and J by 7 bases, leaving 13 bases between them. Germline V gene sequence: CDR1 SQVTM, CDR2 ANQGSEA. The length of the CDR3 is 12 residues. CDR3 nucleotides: TGCAGCGCCGGGCCCCGATACGGGGAGCTGTTTTTT. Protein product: CSAGPRYGELFF.

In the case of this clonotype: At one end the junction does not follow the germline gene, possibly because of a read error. As DNA, the CDR3 is TGTGCCATCAGTGGGTGGACTAGCGGCAGGGGACAAGAGACTCAGTACTTC. Protein product: CAISGWTSGRGQETQYF. The rearrangement uses TRBV10-3 and TRBJ2-5; TRBD2 agrees at 10 bases. The CDR3 extends over 17 amino acids. Germline V gives CDR1 ENHRY, CDR2 SYGVKD.

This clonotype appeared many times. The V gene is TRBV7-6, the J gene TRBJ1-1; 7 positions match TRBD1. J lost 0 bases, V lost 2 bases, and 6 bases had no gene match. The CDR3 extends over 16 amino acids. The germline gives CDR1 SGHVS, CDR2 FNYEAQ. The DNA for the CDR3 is TGTGCCAGCAGCTTATGGGACAGTCAGATGAACACTGAAGCTTTCTTT. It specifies CASSLWDSQMNTEAFF.

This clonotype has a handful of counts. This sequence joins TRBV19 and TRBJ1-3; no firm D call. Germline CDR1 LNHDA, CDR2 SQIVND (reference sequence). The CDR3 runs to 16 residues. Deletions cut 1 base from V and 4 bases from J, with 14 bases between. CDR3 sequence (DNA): TGTGCCAGTAGTATAGGTGCCCGCGGCATAGGAAACACCATATATTTT. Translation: CASSIGARGIGNTIYF.

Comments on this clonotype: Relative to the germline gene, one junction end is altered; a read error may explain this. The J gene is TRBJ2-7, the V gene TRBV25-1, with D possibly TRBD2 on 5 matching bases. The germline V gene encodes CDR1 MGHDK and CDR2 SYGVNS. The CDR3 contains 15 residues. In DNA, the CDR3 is TGTGCCAACAGTCGAGGGAAATCCCCTTCCTACGAGCAGTACTTC. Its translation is CANSRGKSPSYEQYF.